These T cell receptor beta chains were read from a single sample in a study of blood T cell repertoires in COVID-19. TCRdb's copy holds only in-frame clones and misses some; the assay was immunoSEQ multiplex PCR. The sample shows 150,000 to 200,000 clones, about 80% of them seen only once. Specimen: peripheral blood. The receptors come from a woman aged 40 to 50 with COVID-19, enrolled during active disease. Both conserved end residues are part of each CDR3. A D gene is named only where the DNA matches it firmly. A clone size is listed for some rows: how often the clone was seen (once, few, many), or a class if it is expanded.

J	V	size	D	CDR3	DNA
TRBJ2-6	TRBV7-3	-	-	CASSYQAGIGANVLTF	TGTGCCAGCAGCTATCAAGCCGGTATTGGGGCCAACGTCCTGACTTTC
TRBJ2-3	TRBV18	-	TRBD2	CASSPVLAGADTQYF	TGTGCCAGCTCACCAGTATTAGCGGGAGCAGATACGCAGTATTTT
TRBJ2-7	TRBV14	-	-	CASSAGGQPLEQYF	TGTGCCAGCAGCGCGGGGGGACAGCCCCTCGAGCAGTACTTC
TRBJ2-5	TRBV28	-	TRBD2	CASRLKPLLTTETSRETQYF	TGTGCCAGCAGATTAAAGCCCCTCCTTACAACGGAGACTAGCAGAGAGACCCAGTACTTC
TRBJ2-2	TRBV11-1	once	TRBD2	CASSLTSGGVTGELFF	TGTGCCAGCAGCCTAACTAGCGGGGGTGTCACCGGGGAGCTGTTTTTT
TRBJ2-1	TRBV5-1	-	TRBD2	CASTLEAGGPSEQFF	TGCGCCAGCACCTTAGAGGCGGGAGGGCCCAGTGAGCAGTTCTTC
TRBJ2-7	TRBV25-1	-	-	CASSITGRGYEQYF	TGTGCCAGCAGTATCACGGGCAGGGGCTACGAGCAGTACTTC
TRBJ2-7	TRBV7-9	many	-	CASSLSGSYEQYF	TGTGCCAGCAGCTTAAGCGGGTCATACGAGCAGTACTTC
TRBJ1-2	TRBV5-1	-	TRBD1	CASSSTGARDGYTF	TGCGCCAGCAGCTCTACAGGGGCTCGGGATGGCTACACCTTC
TRBJ2-3	TRBV5-4	-	TRBD1	CASSLKGTGVTDTQYF	TGTGCCAGCAGCTTGAAGGGGACAGGGGTCACAGATACGCAGTATTTT
TRBJ1-2	TRBV6-5	-	-	CASSYLLAGGYTF	TGTGCCAGCAGTTACTTACTCGCGGGTGGCTACACCTTC
TRBJ1-2	TRBV10-3	few	-	CAIYRGDGPYGYTF	TGTGCCATCTACCGGGGGGACGGCCCCTATGGCTACACCTTC
TRBJ2-1	TRBV2	once	TRBD2	CASSEIDSGEYNEQFF	TGTGCCAGCAGTGAAATAGATAGCGGGGAATACAATGAGCAGTTCTTC
TRBJ1-2	TRBV27	-	TRBD1	CASRDRGGPHYGYTF	TGTGCCAGCCGCGACAGAGGGGGCCCCCACTATGGCTACACCTTC